This record concerns one T cell receptor (beta chain) sequence. Its target is not known. The sample belongs to a study of T cell responses to AZD1222 COVID-19 vaccine. Study information: Analysis merged second doses at about 4 or about 12 weeks.

Findings of the study overall: Seropositive status at baseline applied to only six AZD1222 recipients. The donor cohort was predominantly white British with a female majority, and clonal diversity may have been underestimated. Repertoires were obtained only post-peak T cell response.

Repertoires were generated with immunoSEQ multiplex PCR, while TCRdb's copy carries only in-frame clones and drops some. The table includes some 170,000 clones, about 92% detected once. The TCR originated in an adult in good health. Sequences were derived from peripheral blood, sampled on day 0 of AZD1222 vaccination.

CDR3: CASSLSRNTEAFF. The CDR3 bases are TGCGCCAGCAGCTTGTCGCGGAACACTGAAGCTTTCTTT. J is TRBJ1-1 and V is TRBV5-1, with D unclear. Trimming cost V 1 base and J 1 base, with 5 bases left between them. There are 13 residues in the CDR3. Per germline, CDR1 SGHRS and CDR2 YFSETQ.